This TCR beta chain was captured by sequencing in a study of OX40 agonist ivuxolimab in advanced cancers. Here immunoSEQ multiplex PCR was the method, and the copy in TCRdb shows in-frame clones only, minus some. The sample includes about 140,000 clones, 90% of them seen just once. The clonotype comes from an adult with an advanced solid tumor such as melanoma, head and neck, liver or kidney cancer. Sequenced material: CD4+ or CD8+ T cells sorted from blood, taken in a trial of the OX40 agonist ivuxolimab.

CDR3 DNA sequence: TGTGCCAGCAGTTTAGGGTATCCCGGGGAGCTGTTTTTT. It encodes CASSLGYPGELFF. The rearrangement uses TRBV27 and TRBJ2-2; no clear D gene. The CDR3 loop spans 13 amino acids. V shed 2 bases and J shed 6 bases, with 7 bases lying between them. Looked up from germline, CDR1 is MNHEY and CDR2 is SMNVEV (reference sequence).